The present entry profiles one T cell receptor beta chain with its context. Its cognate antigen is unknown. Each subset's genomic DNA was split evenly across several immunoSEQ plates. Here immunoSEQ multiplex PCR was the method, and the copy in TCRdb shows in-frame clones only, minus some. The sample includes hundreds of thousands of clones, 95% to 97% of them seen just once. Naive CD8 cells were CD45RO-negative, positively selected for CCR7, excluding terminally differentiated effector memory CD45RA+ cells. The CDR3 has 12 residues. V lost 3 bases, J lost 6 bases, and 5 bases lay in between. The V gene's germline CDR1 is MDHEN and CDR2 SYDVKM. The source of the sample is a study of shared clonotypes between healthy human individuals. General observations from the study: Estimated richness was generally greater in naive than memory subsets.

This receptor was obtained from a man in his thirties or forties in good health. The V call is TRBV28, the J call TRBJ2-2; D call uncertain. The sample taken for sequencing was naive CD8+ T cells sorted from blood. The CDR3 reads CASSLAAGELFF. CDR3 sequence (DNA): TGTGCCAGCAGTTTGGCCGCCGGGGAGCTGTTTTTT.